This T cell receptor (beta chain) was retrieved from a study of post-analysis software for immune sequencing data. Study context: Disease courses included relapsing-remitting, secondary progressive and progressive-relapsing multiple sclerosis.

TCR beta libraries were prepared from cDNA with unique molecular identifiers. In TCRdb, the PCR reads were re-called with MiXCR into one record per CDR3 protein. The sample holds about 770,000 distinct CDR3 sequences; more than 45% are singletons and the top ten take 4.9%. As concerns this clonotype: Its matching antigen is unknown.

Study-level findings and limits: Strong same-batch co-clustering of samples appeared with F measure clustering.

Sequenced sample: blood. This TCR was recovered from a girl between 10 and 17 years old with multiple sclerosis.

The CDR3 spells CASSLVLAGTEETQYF. As DNA, the CDR3 is TGTGCCAGCAGTTTAGTACTAGCGGGTACGGAGGAGACCCAGTACTTC. The chain joins TRBV28 to TRBJ2-7, with TRBD2 matching 9 bases. Matching the DNA end better, TRBJ2-5 makes the J call doubtful. The CDR3 loop spans 16 amino acids. The germline V gene has CDR1 MDHEN and CDR2 SYDVKM.